The 17 T cell receptor beta chains reported below all come from one sample, sequenced in a study of CD8+ T cells in alopecia areata. The authors extracted RNA and reverse transcribed it into cDNA as the sequencing template. Using immunoSEQ multiplex PCR, the repertoire was profiled, and TCRdb retains in-frame clones only, with some absent. The data contain approximately 190,000 clones, 58% of them singletons. The treatment was: oral pan-JAK inhibitor, 5-10 mg twice daily. The specimen comprised CD4+ T cells sorted from blood, sampled at week 24, from a patient treated with tofacitinib. These receptors originate from a human donor with alopecia areata.

This clone has just one count. This sequence joins TRBV4-1 and TRBJ1-1, with D maybe TRBD1 (5 bases). In germline, CDR1 is MGHRA, CDR2 YSYEKL. CDR3 length equals 15 residues. Trimming removed 4 bases at V and 3 bases at J, with 15 bases between. CDR3 DNA: TGCGCCAGCAGCCCCCGCGCAGGCAGGGACACTGAAGCTTTCTTT. Amino acid sequence: CASSPRAGRDTEAFF.

This sequence joins TRBV7-2 and TRBJ2-5; 9 bases line up with TRBD2. CDR3 length: 17 residues. J was trimmed by 1 base and V by 0 bases; bases with no gene match: 6. In germline, CDR1 is SGHTA, CDR2 FQGNSA. The CDR3 sequence: CASSLAPTTSGQETQYF. In DNA form, the CDR3 reads TGTGCCAGCAGCTTAGCGCCCACGACTAGCGGCCAAGAGACCCAGTACTTC.

This sequence joins TRBV5-4 and TRBJ2-2, with 12 bases aligning to TRBD2. Trimming took 0 bases from V and 6 from J; bases not matched to a gene: 6. Germline CDR1 is SGHNT and CDR2 is YYREEE (reference sequence). CDR3 length: 17 residues. CDR3 loop: CASSLDLTSGSSGELFF. Written as DNA, the CDR3 is TGTGCCAGCAGCTTGGACCTGACTAGCGGGAGTTCCGGGGAGCTGTTTTTT.

This clone has a single count. V and J are TRBV7-2 and TRBJ1-2; a possible D gene is TRBD1 (5 bases). This CDR3 region has 13 residues. Germline V gene data show CDR1 as SGHTA and CDR2 as FQGNSA. V lost 4 bases and J lost 6, with 12 bases in between. CDR3: CASSSGQGNGYTF. DNA of the CDR3: TGTGCCAGCAGCTCTGGGCAGGGCAATGGCTACACCTTC.

The rearrangement joins TRBV7-9 to TRBJ2-5; a possible D gene is TRBD2 (6 bases). Germline V gene sequence: CDR1 SEHNR, CDR2 FQNEAQ (reference sequence). With 4 bases removed from V and 4 bases from J, the gap between germline ends came to 22 bases. CDR3 size: 17 residues. The CDR3 reads CASSYGLSGIRGETQYF. CDR3 nucleotide sequence: TGTGCCAGCAGCTACGGACTATCAGGCATTCGAGGAGAGACCCAGTACTTC.

The chain carries TRBV29-1 and TRBJ1-1; D is unclear. V lost 2 bases to trimming and J lost 3 bases, with 10 bases between them. CDR3 length: 13 amino acids. The germline gives CDR1 SQVTM, CDR2 ANQGSEA. The CDR3 loop reads CSVESGSDTEAFF. CDR3 DNA: TGCAGCGTTGAAAGTGGGTCCGACACTGAAGCTTTCTTT.

V is TRBV7-6 and J is TRBJ2-1; D unclear. V was clipped by 5 bases and J by 2 bases, with 7 bases between them. Germline CDR1 SGHVS, CDR2 FNYEAQ. The CDR3 sequence is 13 residues long. The CDR3 nucleotides read TGTGCCAGCAGCCCCCAGGCCTACAATGAGCAGTTCTTC. Translating gives CASSPQAYNEQFF.

V usage is TRBV29-1 and J usage is TRBJ2-3; D remains unclear. The V gene's germline CDR1 is SQVTM and CDR2 ANQGSEA. The ends were cut back, 3 bases at V and 0 bases at J, with 7 bases in the middle. This CDR3 comprises 13 residues. CDR3 bases: TGCAGCGTTGACCTAGATAGCACAGATACGCAGTATTTT. Translation gives CSVDLDSTDTQYF.

This clone was detected a few times. This chain links TRBV15 with TRBJ1-2, with D tentatively TRBD1 (5 bases). Per the germline V gene, CDR1 is LNHNV and CDR2 is YYDKDF (reference sequence). The CDR3 length is 16 residues. Trimming pared 3 bases from V and 7 bases from J, leaving 21 bases between. This CDR3 reads CATSSARDGVGSGYTF. In DNA form, the CDR3 reads TGTGCCACCAGCAGTGCCCGGGACGGAGTTGGGAGTGGCTACACCTTC.

In nucleotides, the CDR3 is TGTGCCAGTAGTAGTGGTGGCAGGGGGCGCCCCTACGAGCAGTACTTC. Translation: CASSSGGRGRPYEQYF. The chain has TRBV19 and TRBJ2-7, with 8 bases matching TRBD1. Germline V gene data show CDR1 as LNHDA and CDR2 as SQIVND (reference sequence). Trimming took 4 bases from V and 2 from J; bases not matched to a gene: 10. The CDR3 is 16 residues long. The full variable domain, in which reference TRBV19 and TRBJ2-7 provide the parts outside the CDR3, is DGGITQSPKYLFRKEGQNVTLSCEQNLNHDAMYWYRQDPGQGLRLIYYSQIVNDFQKGDIAEGYSVSREKKESFPLTVTSAQKNPTAFYLCASSSGGRGRPYEQYFGPGTRLTVT.

The rearrangement uses TRBV25-1 and TRBJ1-1, with 7 nucleotides matching TRBD1. The CDR3 totals 13 residues. In germline, CDR1 is MGHDK, CDR2 SYGVNS. V gave up 8 bases and J gave up 4 bases; unmatched junction bases: 7. The CDR3: CASSNRGPTEAFF. The DNA for the CDR3 is TGTGCCAGCTCGAACAGGGGCCCCACTGAAGCTTTCTTT.

The gene calls are TRBV5-1 and TRBJ1-6; maybe TRBD1 (5 bases). Trimming removed 4 bases from V and 7 bases from J, with 12 bases in between. Germline values: CDR1 SGHRS, CDR2 YFSETQ. This CDR3 comprises 14 residues. The CDR3, as DNA: TGCGCCAGCAGCCCGGGGCCGGGAAATTCACCCCTCCACTTT. Protein: CASSPGPGNSPLHF.

This chain links TRBV5-6 with TRBJ2-4, with 7 nucleotides matching TRBD1. Trimming took 2 bases from V and 6 from J; bases not matched to a gene: 11. Per germline, CDR1 SGHDT and CDR2 YYEEEE. This CDR3 spans 16 amino acids. The CDR3 region is CASSFALGGRLNIQYF. The DNA of the CDR3 is TGTGCCAGCAGCTTTGCACTAGGGGGCCGGTTAAACATTCAGTACTTC.

A few counts support this clone. The chain joins TRBV29-1 to TRBJ2-6; 11 bases are shared with TRBD1. Germline V gene sequence: CDR1 SQVTM, CDR2 ANQGSEA. J lost 3 bases, V lost 6 bases, and 10 bases had no gene match. The CDR3 runs 17 residues. The CDR3 protein is CSVTQGTGGYGANVLTF. Here the CDR3 DNA reads TGCAGCGTCACCCAAGGGACAGGGGGTTATGGGGCCAACGTCCTGACTTTC. Based on the CDR3 plus reference TRBV29-1 and TRBJ2-6, the full variable domain is SAVISQKPSRDICQRGTSLTIQCQVDSQVTMMFWYRQQPGQSLTLIATANQGSEATYESGFVIDKFPISRPNLTFSTLTVSNMSPEDSSIYLCSVTQGTGGYGANVLTFGAGSRLTVL.

J is TRBJ1-2 and V is TRBV4-3, with D possibly matching TRBD1 (5 bases). CDR3 length: 16 amino acids. Germline CDR1 LGHNA, CDR2 YSLEER. Trimming removed 1 base from V and 8 bases from J, with 20 bases in between. The CDR3 DNA sequence: TGCGCCAGCAGCCAAGGGGTAGTCGGGGGTTCGCGGGGCTACACCTTC. This encodes CASSQGVVGGSRGYTF.

This clone was recorded only once. The chain joins TRBV2 to TRBJ2-2, with 8 bases aligning to TRBD2. Germline-derived CDR1 and CDR2 are SNHLY and FYNNEI. The CDR3 length is 19 residues. V shed 5 bases, J shed 2 bases, and the junction held 16 bases outside the gene matches. The CDR3 nucleotides read TGTGCCAGCAGTAAAGGTTTCCGGCGACTAGCGACAAACACCGGGGAGCTGTTTTTT. It translates to CASSKGFRRLATNTGELFF.

The rearrangement joins TRBV30 to TRBJ1-1; TRBD1 aligns across 8 bases. Germline CDR1 is GTSNPN and CDR2 is SVGIG (reference sequence). V trimming: 4 bases; J trimming: 11 bases; junction bases outside the gene matches: 12. The CDR3 has 13 residues. CDR3 DNA sequence: TGTGCCTGGATTACACAGGGGGGAAGCCAGGCTTTCTTT. Protein sequence: CAWITQGGSQAFF.